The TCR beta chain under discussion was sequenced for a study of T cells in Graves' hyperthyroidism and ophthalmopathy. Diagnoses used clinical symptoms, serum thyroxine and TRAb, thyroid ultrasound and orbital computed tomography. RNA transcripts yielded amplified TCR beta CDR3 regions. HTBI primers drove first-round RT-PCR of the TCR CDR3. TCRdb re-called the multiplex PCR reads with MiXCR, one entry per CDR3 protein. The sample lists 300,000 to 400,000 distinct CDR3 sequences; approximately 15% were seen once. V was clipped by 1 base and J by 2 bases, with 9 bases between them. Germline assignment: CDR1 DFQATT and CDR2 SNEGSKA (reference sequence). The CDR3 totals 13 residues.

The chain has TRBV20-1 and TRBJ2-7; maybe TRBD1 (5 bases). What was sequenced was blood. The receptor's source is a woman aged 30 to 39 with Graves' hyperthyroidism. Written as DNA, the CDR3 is TGCAGTGCTAGAGTGCAGGGCACCTACGAGCAGTACTTC. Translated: CSARVQGTYEQYF.